A selection of T cell receptor beta chains follows, all from one sample in a study of blood T cell repertoires in COVID-19. The assay was immunoSEQ multiplex PCR, and TCRdb's table has in-frame clones only and misses some. The sample records 300,000 to 350,000 clones, around 91% being singletons. Sample: peripheral blood. Source of these receptors: a woman between 40 and 55 years old with COVID-19, enrolled during active disease. Both conserved end residues are trimmed from each CDR3.

V gene: TRBV30
J gene: TRBJ2-6
CDR3 protein: AWSVGPNVLT

V gene: TRBV2
J gene: TRBJ1-6
CDR3 protein: ASTSGWSAVVNSPLH

V gene: TRBV30
J gene: TRBJ1-2
CDR3 protein: AWTIRTGYGYT

V gene: TRBV27
J gene: TRBJ2-1
CDR3 protein: ASSSPVLAGVYNEQF

V gene: TRBV7-2
J gene: TRBJ2-2
CDR3 protein: ASTEYTGELF

V gene: TRBV7-2
J gene: TRBJ1-2
CDR3 protein: ASSPRTGNPYGYT

V gene: TRBV28
J gene: TRBJ2-1
CDR3 protein: ASSLVSNNEQF

V gene: TRBV7-2
J gene: TRBJ2-1
CDR3 protein: ASSLSSGGSNEQF

V gene: TRBV28
J gene: TRBJ2-3
CDR3 protein: ASSLEGLALQDTQY

V gene: TRBV6-5
J gene: TRBJ1-1
CDR3 protein: ASSPRTGDGTEAF

V gene: TRBV18
J gene: TRBJ1-3
CDR3 protein: ASSPPGVSGNTIY

V gene: TRBV7-9
J gene: TRBJ1-2
CDR3 protein: ASSLAGQGVFYGYT

V gene: TRBV28
J gene: TRBJ1-4
CDR3 protein: ASHRGGEKLF

V gene: TRBV6-5
J gene: TRBJ1-1
CDR3 protein: ASRGSGVKSTGAN

V gene: TRBV5-6
J gene: TRBJ2-5
CDR3 protein: ASSLDPSGGLRETQY

V gene: TRBV19
J gene: TRBJ2-7
CDR3 protein: ASSILAGNEQY

V gene: TRBV30
J gene: TRBJ2-7
CDR3 protein: AWSTGAYEQY

V gene: TRBV7-3
J gene: TRBJ2-7
CDR3 protein: ASSSSGGIDYEQY

V gene: TRBV9
J gene: TRBJ2-3
CDR3 protein: ASSVSGAWTDTQY

V gene: TRBV5-4
J gene: TRBJ2-2
CDR3 protein: ASSPTTRITGELF

V gene: TRBV18
J gene: TRBJ1-1
CDR3 protein: ASSPTPDTEAF

V gene: TRBV24-1
J gene: TRBJ2-5
CDR3 protein: ATSDAGQATRGETQY

V gene: TRBV4-3
J gene: TRBJ2-1
CDR3 protein: ASSQSTGGYNEQF

V gene: TRBV18
J gene: TRBJ2-3
CDR3 protein: ASSTGGGTDTQY

V gene: TRBV28
J gene: TRBJ1-2
CDR3 protein: ASTQGQEDYGYT

V gene: TRBV6-5
J gene: TRBJ1-5
CDR3 protein: ASAVEPVSNQPQH

V gene: TRBV28
J gene: TRBJ2-7
CDR3 protein: ASSLYYHGTSYEQY

V gene: TRBV4-3
J gene: TRBJ1-1
CDR3 protein: ASSQGPGGMDTEAF

V gene: TRBV7-2
J gene: TRBJ2-3
CDR3 protein: ASSAQGLTDTQY

V gene: TRBV18
J gene: TRBJ2-2
CDR3 protein: ASSPYRDSLSLGELF

V gene: TRBV3-1/TRBV3-2
J gene: TRBJ2-3
CDR3 protein: ASSPGLGTDTQY

V gene: TRBV6-2/TRBV6-3
J gene: TRBJ2-3
CDR3 protein: ASSLGLSPDTQY

V gene: TRBV27
J gene: TRBJ2-7
CDR3 protein: ASAPHNIAGIYEQY

V gene: TRBV10-1
J gene: TRBJ2-5
CDR3 protein: ASSGQGRGQETQY

V gene: TRBV6-6
J gene: TRBJ1-1
CDR3 protein: ASTLQGNTEAF

V gene: TRBV7-8
J gene: TRBJ2-7
CDR3 protein: ASSYLGEQY

V gene: TRBV7-9
J gene: TRBJ2-1
CDR3 protein: ASASSGGRNEQF

V gene: TRBV27
J gene: TRBJ2-3
CDR3 protein: ASSAALASTDTQY

V gene: TRBV14
J gene: TRBJ2-7
CDR3 protein: ASSLDRSTEQY

V gene: TRBV18
J gene: TRBJ2-1
CDR3 protein: ASSPPGLAGGNEQF

V gene: TRBV5-1
J gene: TRBJ2-7
CDR3 protein: ASRGLESSYEQY

V gene: TRBV27
J gene: TRBJ1-5
CDR3 protein: ASSLSRGRFFGNQPQH

V gene: TRBV9
J gene: TRBJ2-5
CDR3 protein: ASSVGGRGRQETQY

V gene: TRBV10-3
J gene: TRBJ1-5
CDR3 protein: AIRSGNQPQH

V gene: TRBV6-5
J gene: TRBJ2-7
CDR3 protein: ASSPSVSTYEQY

V gene: TRBV7-2
J gene: TRBJ1-2
CDR3 protein: ASSLLPGQGDGYT